Listed here are 21 T cell receptor beta chains from one sample, sequenced in a study of graft-versus-host responses after intestinal transplantation. TCRdb keeps only in-frame clones here, not all; method: immunoSEQ multiplex PCR. The sample shows fewer than 150,000 clones, around nine tenths of them seen only once. These receptors have no known antigen. This sample comprised unstimulated CD4+ T cells sorted from spleen or lymph node cells, obtained before intestinal transplant. Source of these receptors: a human donor who received an intestinal transplant.

The chain uses TRBV6-1 and TRBJ2-5; D may be TRBD1 (5 bases). V was clipped by 11 bases and J by 7 bases, with 20 bases between them. The germline gives CDR1 MNHNS, CDR2 SASEGT. This CDR3 spans 13 amino acids. As DNA, the CDR3 is TGTGCCGGAAGGACAAATATTATGGGGACCCAGTACTTC. It is translated as CAGRTNIMGTQYF.

The gene calls are TRBV10-2 and TRBJ2-5; D ambiguous. The closer fit of TRBJ2-7 to the DNA end suggests the J call may be wrong. The CDR3 has 13 residues. CDR1 is WSHSY, CDR2 SAAADI, per germline. CDR3 coding DNA: TGCGCCAGCAGTGCTTCCGTACCGTACGAGCAGTACTTC. Protein product: CASSASVPYEQYF.

CDR3 sequence: CASSLPDGSYEQYF. CDR3 bases: TGTGCCAGCAGCTTACCGGACGGGTCCTACGAGCAGTACTTC. This rearrangement joins TRBV7-2 to TRBJ2-5; D remains unclear. The J call is in doubt because the DNA end fits TRBJ2-7 better. The CDR3 length is 14 residues. Germline values: CDR1 SGHTA, CDR2 FQGNSA.

This clone was seen once. The chain joins TRBV19 to TRBJ1-1; 11 nucleotides line up with TRBD1. Looked up from germline, CDR1 is LNHDA and CDR2 is SQIVND (reference sequence). The CDR3 has 14 amino acids. Germline trimming cut 8 bases from V and 4 bases from J; bases unmatched to any gene: 6. The DNA of the CDR3 is TGTGCCAGTCGGTGGACAGGGGGCGGCACTGAAGCTTTCTTT. As protein: CASRWTGGGTEAFF.

The chain combines TRBV19 with TRBJ1-1; the D is unclear. V dropped 1 base and J dropped 3 bases, with 6 bases sitting between them. Germline loops: CDR1 LNHDA, CDR2 SQIVND (reference sequence). The CDR3 has 13 amino acids. CDR3 in amino acids: CASSIGRYTEAFF. The CDR3 bases are TGTGCCAGTAGTATAGGGCGATACACTGAAGCTTTCTTT.

The gene calls are TRBV6-5 and TRBJ2-3; D is undetermined. V lost 0 bases and J lost 2, with 9 bases in between. Germline V gene data show CDR1 as MNHEY and CDR2 as SVGAGI. CDR3 length: 15 amino acids. The CDR3 nucleotides are TGTGCCAGCAGTTACTCGAAGCCCTACACAGATACGCAGTATTTT. This codes for CASSYSKPYTDTQYF.

The chain recombines TRBV5-1 with TRBJ2-7, with D perhaps assigned TRBD1 or TRBD2 (5 bases each). V lost 1 base and J 2 bases, leaving 22 bases between the germline ends. This CDR3 has 18 amino acids. Per germline, CDR1 SGHRS and CDR2 YFSETQ. The CDR3 spells CASSLKMVGDLRPYEQYF. In DNA form, the CDR3 reads TGCGCCAGCAGCTTGAAAATGGTAGGGGACCTACGCCCCTACGAGCAGTACTTC.

This clone appeared once. The chain recombines TRBV7-9 with TRBJ1-1, with a tentative D call TRBD1 (5 bases). Germline CDR1 SEHNR, CDR2 FQNEAQ (reference sequence). The CDR3 loop spans 13 amino acids. Trimming pared 10 bases from V and 4 bases from J, leaving 16 bases between. Here the CDR3 DNA reads TGTGCCATCGCGGGCCTCGGGGGCACTGAAGCTTTCTTT. Its translation is CAIAGLGGTEAFF.

Worth noting for this clone: Other DNA sequences in the same sample also yield this CDR3. The genes are TRBV18 and TRBJ1-5, with a weak D call TRBD1 (5 bases). V shed 3 bases and J shed 5 bases, with 11 bases lying between them. CDR1 is KGHSH and CDR2 is LQKENI in the germline V gene. CDR3 length: 14 residues. The CDR3 here is CASSPRQGDQPQHF. The CDR3 bases are TGTGCCAGCTCACCTCGGCAGGGTGATCAGCCCCAGCATTTT. Together with reference TRBV18 and TRBJ1-5, the CDR3 gives the full variable domain: NAGVMQNPRHLVRRRGQEARLRCSPMKGHSHVYWYRQLPEEGLKFMVYLQKENIIDESGMPKERFSAEFPKEGPSILRIQQVVRGDSAAYFCASSPRQGDQPQHFGDGTRLSIL.

This rearrangement joins TRBV2 to TRBJ2-7; D ambiguous. Germline values: CDR1 SNHLY, CDR2 FYNNEI. V was clipped by 5 bases and J by 2 bases, with 10 bases between them. The CDR3 sequence is 13 residues long. The CDR3 is CASSRQATYEQYF. The CDR3 DNA follows: TGTGCCAGCAGTCGGCAGGCGACCTACGAGCAGTACTTC.

J is TRBJ2-7 and V is TRBV18, with 7 nucleotides matching TRBD1. The CDR3 is 14 amino acids. V gave up 0 bases and J gave up 5 bases; unmatched junction bases: 4. Germline V gene data show CDR1 as KGHSH and CDR2 as LQKENI. DNA of the CDR3: TGTGCCAGCTCACCACCATGGGACAGTAACGAGCAGTACTTC. Residues: CASSPPWDSNEQYF. Supplemented by reference TRBV18 and TRBJ2-7, the full variable domain reads NAGVMQNPRHLVRRRGQEARLRCSPMKGHSHVYWYRQLPEEGLKFMVYLQKENIIDESGMPKERFSAEFPKEGPSILRIQQVVRGDSAAYFCASSPPWDSNEQYFGPGTRLTVT.

The chain uses TRBV10-3 and TRBJ2-7; 7 bases line up with TRBD2. Germline V lookup: CDR1 ENHRY, CDR2 SYGVKD. The CDR3 has 13 amino acids. Trimming at V came to 5 bases and at J to 3 bases, leaving 4 bases not matched to a gene. CDR3 region: CAISRGELYEQYF. DNA for the CDR3: TGTGCCATCAGTCGGGGGGAGCTCTACGAGCAGTACTTC.

The chain recombines TRBV10-1 with TRBJ1-5, with TRBD1 matching over 7 bases. The germline gives CDR1 WNHNN, CDR2 SYGVQD (reference sequence). This CDR3 has 14 residues. V trimming: 5 bases; J trimming: 3 bases; junction bases outside the gene matches: 4. The CDR3 bases are TGCGCCAGCAGTAATACAGGGGACAATCAGCCCCAGCATTTT. This translates into CASSNTGDNQPQHF.

The chain recombines TRBV7-7 with TRBJ2-5; the match to TRBD2 covers 9 bases. J gave up 8 bases and V 4 bases, and 5 bases lay outside the gene matches. The CDR3 covers 13 residues. Germline CDR1 and CDR2: SSHAT and FNYEAQ (reference sequence). CDR3 coding DNA: TGTGCCAGCAGCTCCGAGCGGGGGGTTACCCAGTACTTC. The encoded protein is CASSSERGVTQYF.

The chain has TRBV5-1 and TRBJ2-3, with D perhaps matching TRBD2 (5 bases). Trimming removed 3 bases at V and 1 base at J, with 12 bases between. CDR3 length equals 15 residues. Per germline, CDR1 SGHRS and CDR2 YFSETQ. CDR3 region: CASSSSHGGTDTQYF. Written as DNA, the CDR3 is TGCGCCAGCAGCTCGAGTCACGGGGGCACAGATACGCAGTATTTT.

The chain recombines TRBV6-1 with TRBJ1-1; perhaps TRBD1 as D (5 bases). V was clipped by 7 bases and J by 2 bases, with 17 bases between them. Germline V CDR1 and CDR2: MNHNS, SASEGT. CDR3 length equals 15 residues. CDR3 in DNA: TGTGCCAGCAAAGGGGACCAACTTGGAAACACTGAAGCTTTCTTT. Amino acids: CASKGDQLGNTEAFF.

The chain links TRBV18 to TRBJ2-3; D possibly corresponds to TRBD2 (6 bases). CDR3 size: 14 residues. Germline CDR1 and CDR2: KGHSH and LQKENI. V was pared by 6 bases and J by 2 bases, with 12 bases between. The CDR3 DNA follows: TGTGCCAGCTCCGGTAGCGGATTCACAGATACGCAGTATTTT. As protein: CASSGSGFTDTQYF.

The chain joins TRBV6-1 to TRBJ1-2, with 9 bases lining up with TRBD1. Unmatched junction bases numbered 15, after V lost 7 bases and J lost 9 bases. Germline CDR1 reads MNHNS; CDR2 reads SASEGT. CDR3 length: 15 amino acids. For the CDR3, the DNA is TGTGCCAGCAACCCCGGGACAGGGACCCATTATAGCTACACCTTC. Its translation is CASNPGTGTHYSYTF.

The rearrangement joins TRBV4-1 to TRBJ1-4; 7 bases line up with TRBD1. Germline CDR1 MGHRA, CDR2 YSYEKL. V was clipped by 0 bases and J by 5 bases; unmatched bases: 6. The CDR3 is made up of 16 amino acids. CDR3 in DNA: TGCGCCAGCAGCCAAGATGGAAGAGGGGGCAATGAAAAACTGTTTTTT. Its translation is CASSQDGRGGNEKLFF.

The J gene is TRBJ1-3, the V gene TRBV5-6; D is undetermined. The V end was cut by 3 bases, the J end by 0 bases, with 7 bases between. The CDR3 runs to 14 residues. Germline V gene lookup returns CDR1 SGHDT and CDR2 YYEEEE. CDR3: CASSYSRSGNTIYF. CDR3 coding DNA: TGTGCCAGCAGCTATTCTCGCTCTGGAAACACCATATATTTT.

This chain uses TRBV2 with TRBJ1-2; no reliable D call. The germline V and J ends were trimmed by 2 bases and 7 bases, with 11 bases remaining between them. The CDR3 runs to 13 residues. Germline V gene data show CDR1 as SNHLY and CDR2 as FYNNEI. In DNA, the CDR3 is TGTGCCAGCAGTGAAACTCAACGCTCTGGCTACACCTTC. Translating it yields CASSETQRSGYTF. The variable domain in full, with the rest retrieved from reference TRBV2 and TRBJ1-2, is EPEVTQTPSHQVTQMGQEVILRCVPISNHLYFYWYRQILGQKVEFLVSFYNNEISEKSEIFDDQFSVERPDGSNFTLKIRSTKLEDSAMYFCASSETQRSGYTFGSGTRLTVV.